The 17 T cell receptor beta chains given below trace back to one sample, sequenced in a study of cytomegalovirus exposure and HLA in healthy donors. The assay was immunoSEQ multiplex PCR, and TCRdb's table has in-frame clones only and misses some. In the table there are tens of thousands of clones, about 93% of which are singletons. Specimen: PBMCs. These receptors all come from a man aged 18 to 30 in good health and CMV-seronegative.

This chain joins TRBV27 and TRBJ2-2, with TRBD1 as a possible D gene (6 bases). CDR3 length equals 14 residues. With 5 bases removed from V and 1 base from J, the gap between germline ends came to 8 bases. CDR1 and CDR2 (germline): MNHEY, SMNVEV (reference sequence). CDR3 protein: CASSLGQNTGELFF. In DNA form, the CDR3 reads TGTGCCAGCAGTCTGGGACAGAACACCGGGGAGCTGTTTTTT.

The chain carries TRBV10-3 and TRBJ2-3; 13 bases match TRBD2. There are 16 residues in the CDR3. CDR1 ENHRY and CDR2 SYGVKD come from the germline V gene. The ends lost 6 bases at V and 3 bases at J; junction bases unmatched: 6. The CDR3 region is CAIRGTSGMGTDTQYF. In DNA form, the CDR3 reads TGTGCCATCAGGGGGACTAGCGGGATGGGGACAGATACGCAGTATTTT.

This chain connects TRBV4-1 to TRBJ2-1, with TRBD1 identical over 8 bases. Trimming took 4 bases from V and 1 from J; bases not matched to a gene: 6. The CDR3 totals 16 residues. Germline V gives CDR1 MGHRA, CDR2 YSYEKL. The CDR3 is CASSPEDRASYNEQFF. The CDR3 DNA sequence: TGCGCCAGCAGCCCCGAGGACAGGGCTTCCTACAATGAGCAGTTCTTC.

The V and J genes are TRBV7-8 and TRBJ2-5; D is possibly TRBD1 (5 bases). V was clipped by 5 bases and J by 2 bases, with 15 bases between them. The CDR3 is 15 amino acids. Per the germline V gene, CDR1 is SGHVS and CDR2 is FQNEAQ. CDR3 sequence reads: CASSLHGQGQETQYF. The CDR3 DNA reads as TGTGCCAGCAGCCTTCACGGTCAGGGACAAGAGACCCAGTACTTC.

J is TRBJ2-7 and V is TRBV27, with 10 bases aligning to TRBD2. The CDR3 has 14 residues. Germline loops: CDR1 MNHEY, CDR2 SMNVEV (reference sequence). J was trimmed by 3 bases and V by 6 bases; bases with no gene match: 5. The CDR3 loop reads CASSPLAGVYEQYF. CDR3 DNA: TGTGCCAGCAGCCCTCTAGCGGGGGTCTACGAGCAGTACTTC.

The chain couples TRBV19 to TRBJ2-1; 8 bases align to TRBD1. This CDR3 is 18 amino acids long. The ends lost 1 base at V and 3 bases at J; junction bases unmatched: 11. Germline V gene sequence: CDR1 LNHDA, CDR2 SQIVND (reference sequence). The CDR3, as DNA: TGTGCCAGTAGTATAGGGACGGGCCTGACAGGGGTCTACAATGAGCAGTTCTTC. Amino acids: CASSIGTGLTGVYNEQFF.

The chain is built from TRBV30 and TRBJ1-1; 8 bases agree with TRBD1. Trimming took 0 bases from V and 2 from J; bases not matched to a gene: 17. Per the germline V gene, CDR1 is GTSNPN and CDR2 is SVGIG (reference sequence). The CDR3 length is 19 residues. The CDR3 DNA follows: TGTGCCTGGAGTGTACGATCTAACAGGGGGATGAGGGGTAACACTGAAGCTTTCTTT. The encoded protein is CAWSVRSNRGMRGNTEAFF. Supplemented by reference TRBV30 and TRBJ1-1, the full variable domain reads SQTIHQWPATLVQPVGSPLSLECTVEGTSNPNLYWYRQAAGRGLQLLFYSVGIGQISSEVPQNLSASRPQDRQFILSSKKLLLSDSGFYLCAWSVRSNRGMRGNTEAFFGQGTRLTVV.

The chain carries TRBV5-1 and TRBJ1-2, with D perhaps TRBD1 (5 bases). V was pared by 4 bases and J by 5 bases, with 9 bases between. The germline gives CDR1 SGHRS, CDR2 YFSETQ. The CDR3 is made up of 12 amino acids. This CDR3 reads CASSLDRYGYTF. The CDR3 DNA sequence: TGCGCCAGCAGCCTCGACAGATATGGCTACACCTTC.

The CDR3 nucleotides are TGCAGTTCTACCGACAATGAGCAGTTCTTC. This codes for CSSTDNEQFF. V is TRBV20-1 and J is TRBJ2-1; D is uncertain. V lost 8 bases and J lost 5, with 7 bases in between. This CDR3 spans 10 amino acids. The germline V gene has CDR1 DFQATT and CDR2 SNEGSKA (reference sequence).

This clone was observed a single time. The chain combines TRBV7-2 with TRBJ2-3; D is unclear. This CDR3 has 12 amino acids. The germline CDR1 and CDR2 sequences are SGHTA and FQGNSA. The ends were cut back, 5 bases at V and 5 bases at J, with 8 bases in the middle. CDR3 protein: CASSHFGDTQYF. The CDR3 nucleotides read TGTGCCAGCAGCCATTTCGGAGATACGCAGTATTTT.

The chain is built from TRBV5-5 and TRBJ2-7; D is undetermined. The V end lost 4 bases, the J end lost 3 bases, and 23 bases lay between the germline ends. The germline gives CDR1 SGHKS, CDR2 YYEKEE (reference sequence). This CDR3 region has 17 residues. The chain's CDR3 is CASSPDFSTGSYYEQYF. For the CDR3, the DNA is TGTGCCAGCAGCCCCGACTTTTCAACCGGATCCTACTACGAGCAGTACTTC. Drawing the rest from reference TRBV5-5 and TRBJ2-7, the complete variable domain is DAGVTQSPTHLIKTRGQQVTLRCSPISGHKSVSWYQQVLGQGPQFIFQYYEKEERGRGNFPDRFSARQFPNYSSELNVNALLLGDSALYLCASSPDFSTGSYYEQYFGPGTRLTVT.

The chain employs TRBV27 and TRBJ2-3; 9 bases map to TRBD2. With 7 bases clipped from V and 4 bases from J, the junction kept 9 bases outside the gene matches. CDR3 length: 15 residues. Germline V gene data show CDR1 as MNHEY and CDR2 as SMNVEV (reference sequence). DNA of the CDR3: TGTGCCAGCACCAATAGCGGGAGTCCCGCAGATACGCAGTATTTT. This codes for CASTNSGSPADTQYF.

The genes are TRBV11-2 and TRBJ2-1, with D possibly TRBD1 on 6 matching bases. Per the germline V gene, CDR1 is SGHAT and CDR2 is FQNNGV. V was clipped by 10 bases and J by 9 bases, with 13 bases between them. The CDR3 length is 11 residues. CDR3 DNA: TGTGCCACCCACAGGGTAGGTGAGCAGTTCTTC. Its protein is CATHRVGEQFF.

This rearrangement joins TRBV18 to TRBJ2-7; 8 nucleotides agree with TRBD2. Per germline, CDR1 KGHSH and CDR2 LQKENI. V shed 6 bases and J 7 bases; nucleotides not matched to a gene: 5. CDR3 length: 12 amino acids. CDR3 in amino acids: CASSDSGGEQYF. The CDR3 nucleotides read TGTGCCAGCTCGGACTCGGGGGGGGAGCAGTACTTC.

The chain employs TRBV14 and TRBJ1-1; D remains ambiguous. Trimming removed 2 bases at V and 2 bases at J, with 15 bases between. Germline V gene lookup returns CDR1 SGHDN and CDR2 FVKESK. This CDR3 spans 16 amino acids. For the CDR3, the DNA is TGTGCCAGCAGCCAATACCTCTGGGCGGGTAACACTGAAGCTTTCTTT. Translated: CASSQYLWAGNTEAFF.

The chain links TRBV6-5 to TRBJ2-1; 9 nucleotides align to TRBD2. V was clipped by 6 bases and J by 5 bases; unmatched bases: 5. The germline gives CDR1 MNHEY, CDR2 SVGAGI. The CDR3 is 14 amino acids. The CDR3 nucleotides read TGTGCCAGCAGCAGGACTAGCGCACACAATGAGCAGTTCTTC. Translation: CASSRTSAHNEQFF.

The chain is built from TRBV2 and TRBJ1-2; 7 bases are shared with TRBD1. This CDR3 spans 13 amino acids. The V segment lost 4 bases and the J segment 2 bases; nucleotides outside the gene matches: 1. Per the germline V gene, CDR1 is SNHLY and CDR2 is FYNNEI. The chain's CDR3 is CASSADRNYGYTF. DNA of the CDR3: TGTGCCAGCAGTGCGGACAGGAACTATGGCTACACCTTC. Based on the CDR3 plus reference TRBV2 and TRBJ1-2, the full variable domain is EPEVTQTPSHQVTQMGQEVILRCVPISNHLYFYWYRQILGQKVEFLVSFYNNEISEKSEIFDDQFSVERPDGSNFTLKIRSTKLEDSAMYFCASSADRNYGYTFGSGTRLTVV.